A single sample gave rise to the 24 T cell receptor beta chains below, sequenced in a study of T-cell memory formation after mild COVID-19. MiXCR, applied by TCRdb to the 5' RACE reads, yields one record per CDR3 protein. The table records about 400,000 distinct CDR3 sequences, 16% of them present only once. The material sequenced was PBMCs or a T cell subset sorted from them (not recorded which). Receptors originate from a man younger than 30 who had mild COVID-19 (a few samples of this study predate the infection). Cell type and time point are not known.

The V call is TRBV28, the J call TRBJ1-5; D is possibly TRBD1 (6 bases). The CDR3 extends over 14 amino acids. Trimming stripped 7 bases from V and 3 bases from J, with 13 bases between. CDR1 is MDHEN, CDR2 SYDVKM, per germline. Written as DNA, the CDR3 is TGTGCCAGCACCGGGGGGCTGGACAATCAGCCCCAGCATTTT. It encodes CASTGGLDNQPQHF. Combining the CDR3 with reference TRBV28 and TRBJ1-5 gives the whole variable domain DVKVTQSSRYLVKRTGEKVFLECVQDMDHENMFWYRQDPGLGLRLIYFSYDVKMKEKGDIPEGYSVSREKKERFSLILESASTNQTSMYLCASTGGLDNQPQHFGDGTRLSIL.

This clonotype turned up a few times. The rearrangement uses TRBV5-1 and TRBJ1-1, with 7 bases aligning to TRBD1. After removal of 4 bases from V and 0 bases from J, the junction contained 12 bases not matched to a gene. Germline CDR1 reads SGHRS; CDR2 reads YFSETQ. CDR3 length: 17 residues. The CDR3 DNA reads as TGCGCCAGCAGCCCCAGGGGGACAGTCTCCATGAACACTGAAGCTTTCTTT. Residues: CASSPRGTVSMNTEAFF.

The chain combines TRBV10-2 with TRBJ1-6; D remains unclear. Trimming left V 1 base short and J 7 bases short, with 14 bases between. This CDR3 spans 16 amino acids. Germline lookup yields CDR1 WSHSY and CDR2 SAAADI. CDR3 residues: CASSELLLKTNSPLHF. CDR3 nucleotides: TGCGCCAGCAGTGAGTTGCTATTAAAGACAAATTCACCCCTCCACTTT.

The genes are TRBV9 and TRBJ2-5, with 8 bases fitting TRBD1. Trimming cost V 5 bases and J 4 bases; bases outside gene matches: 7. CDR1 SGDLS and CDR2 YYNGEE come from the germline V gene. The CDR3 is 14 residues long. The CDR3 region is CASSEQGVGETQYF. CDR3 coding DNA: TGTGCCAGCAGTGAACAGGGGGTCGGAGAGACCCAGTACTTC.

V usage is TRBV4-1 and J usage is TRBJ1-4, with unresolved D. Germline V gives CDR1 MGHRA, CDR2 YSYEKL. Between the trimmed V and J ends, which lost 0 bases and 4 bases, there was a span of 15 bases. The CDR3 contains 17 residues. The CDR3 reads CASSQDSDPTFNEKLFF. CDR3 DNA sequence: TGCGCCAGCAGCCAAGATTCCGACCCTACGTTTAATGAAAAACTGTTTTTT.

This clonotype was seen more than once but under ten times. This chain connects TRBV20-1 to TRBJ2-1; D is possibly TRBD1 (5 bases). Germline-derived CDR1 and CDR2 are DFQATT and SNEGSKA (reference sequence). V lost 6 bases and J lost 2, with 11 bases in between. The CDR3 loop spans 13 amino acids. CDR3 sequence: CSAGPRTYNEQFF. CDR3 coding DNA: TGCAGTGCGGGGCCCCGGACCTACAATGAGCAGTTCTTC.

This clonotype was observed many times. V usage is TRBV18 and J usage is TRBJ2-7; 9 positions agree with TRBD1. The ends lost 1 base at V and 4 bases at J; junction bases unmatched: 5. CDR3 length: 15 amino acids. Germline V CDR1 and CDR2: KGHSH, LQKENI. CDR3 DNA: TGTGCCAGCTCACCACGGACAGGGGATTCGTACGAGCAGTACTTC. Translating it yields CASSPRTGDSYEQYF.

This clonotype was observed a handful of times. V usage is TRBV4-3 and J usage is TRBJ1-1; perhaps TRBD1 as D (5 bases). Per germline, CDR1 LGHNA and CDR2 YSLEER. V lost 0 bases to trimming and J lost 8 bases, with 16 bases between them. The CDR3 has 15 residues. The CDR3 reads CASSQDVGGTGEAFF. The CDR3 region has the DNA TGCGCCAGCAGCCAAGATGTCGGGGGGACGGGAGAAGCTTTCTTT.

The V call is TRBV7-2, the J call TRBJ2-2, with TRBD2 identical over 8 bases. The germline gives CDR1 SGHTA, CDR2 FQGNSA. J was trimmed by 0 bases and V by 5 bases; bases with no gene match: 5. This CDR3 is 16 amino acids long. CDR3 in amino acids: CASSANGGANTGELFF. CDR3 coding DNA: TGTGCCAGCAGCGCGAACGGGGGGGCGAACACCGGGGAGCTGTTTTTT.

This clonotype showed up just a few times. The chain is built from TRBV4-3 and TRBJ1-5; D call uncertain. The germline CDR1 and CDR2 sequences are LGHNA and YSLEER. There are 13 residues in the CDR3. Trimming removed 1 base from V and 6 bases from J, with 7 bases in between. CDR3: CASSQGISQPQHF. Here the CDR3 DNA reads TGCGCCAGCAGCCAAGGAATTTCTCAGCCCCAGCATTTT.

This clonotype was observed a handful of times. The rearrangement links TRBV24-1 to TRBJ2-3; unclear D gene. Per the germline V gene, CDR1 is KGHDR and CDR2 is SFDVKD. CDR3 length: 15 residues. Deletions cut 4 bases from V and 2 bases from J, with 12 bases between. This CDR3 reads CATSDPVVFTDTQYF. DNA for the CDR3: TGTGCCACCAGTGACCCGGTCGTTTTCACAGATACGCAGTATTTT.

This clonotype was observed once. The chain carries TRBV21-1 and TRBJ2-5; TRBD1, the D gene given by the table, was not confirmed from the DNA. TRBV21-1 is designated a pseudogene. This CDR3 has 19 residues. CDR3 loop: CASRILCRLQQGRQETQYF. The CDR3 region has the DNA TGTGCCAGCAGAATACTGTGCCGACTTCAGCAGGGGCGCCAAGAGACCCAGTACTTC.

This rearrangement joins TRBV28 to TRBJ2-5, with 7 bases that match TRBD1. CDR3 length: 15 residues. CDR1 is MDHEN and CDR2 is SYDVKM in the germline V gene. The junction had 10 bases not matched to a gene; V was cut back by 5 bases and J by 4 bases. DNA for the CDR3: TGTGCCAGCAGTCCTTCCGGGACAGCCGGAGAGACCCAGTACTTC. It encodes CASSPSGTAGETQYF.

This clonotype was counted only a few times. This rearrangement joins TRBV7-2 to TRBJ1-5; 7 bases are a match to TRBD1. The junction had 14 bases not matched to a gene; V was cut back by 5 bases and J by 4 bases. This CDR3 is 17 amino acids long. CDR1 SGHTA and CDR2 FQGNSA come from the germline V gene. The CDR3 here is CASSRSRGAGGNQPQHF. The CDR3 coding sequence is TGTGCCAGCAGCCGGTCGCGCGGCGCAGGGGGGAATCAGCCCCAGCATTTT.

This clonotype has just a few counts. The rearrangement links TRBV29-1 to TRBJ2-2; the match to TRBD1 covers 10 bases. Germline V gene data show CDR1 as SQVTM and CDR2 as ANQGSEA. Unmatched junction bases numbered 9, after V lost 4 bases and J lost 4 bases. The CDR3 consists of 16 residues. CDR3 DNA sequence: TGCAGCGTTGGCGAGACAGGGGGCTCGGGCACCGGGGAGCTGTTTTTT. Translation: CSVGETGGSGTGELFF.

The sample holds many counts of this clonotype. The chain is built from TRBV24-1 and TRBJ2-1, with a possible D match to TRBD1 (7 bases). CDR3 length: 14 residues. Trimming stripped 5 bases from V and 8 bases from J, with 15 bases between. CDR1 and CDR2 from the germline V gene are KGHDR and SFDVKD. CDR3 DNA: TGTGCCACCAGTGGGCAGGGGGGCCGGTATGAGCAGTTCTTC. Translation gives CATSGQGGRYEQFF.

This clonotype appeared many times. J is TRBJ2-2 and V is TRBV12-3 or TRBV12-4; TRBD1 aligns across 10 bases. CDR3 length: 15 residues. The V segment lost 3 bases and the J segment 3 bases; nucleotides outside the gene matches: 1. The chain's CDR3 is CASSLGQGYTGELFF. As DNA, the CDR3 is TGTGCCAGCAGTTTGGGACAGGGGTACACCGGGGAGCTGTTTTTT.

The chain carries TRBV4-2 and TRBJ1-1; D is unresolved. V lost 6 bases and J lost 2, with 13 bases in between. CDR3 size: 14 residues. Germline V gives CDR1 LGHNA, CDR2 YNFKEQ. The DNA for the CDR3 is TGTGCCAGCAGACACGCTGGTCCTAACACTGAAGCTTTCTTT. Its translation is CASRHAGPNTEAFF.

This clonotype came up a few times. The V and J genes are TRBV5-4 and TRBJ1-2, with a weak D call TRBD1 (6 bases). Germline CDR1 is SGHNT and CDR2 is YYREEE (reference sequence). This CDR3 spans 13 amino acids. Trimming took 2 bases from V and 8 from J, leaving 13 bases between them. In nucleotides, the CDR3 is TGTGCCAGCAGCTTAGCGGGGGCAGGAGGCTACACCTTC. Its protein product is CASSLAGAGGYTF.

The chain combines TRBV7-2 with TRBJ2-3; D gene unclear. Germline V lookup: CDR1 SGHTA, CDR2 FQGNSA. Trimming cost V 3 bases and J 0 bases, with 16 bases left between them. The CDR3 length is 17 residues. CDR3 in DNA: TGTGCCAGCAGCTTGGAGTGGGCGGCCCCTAGCACAGATACGCAGTATTTT. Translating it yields CASSLEWAAPSTDTQYF.

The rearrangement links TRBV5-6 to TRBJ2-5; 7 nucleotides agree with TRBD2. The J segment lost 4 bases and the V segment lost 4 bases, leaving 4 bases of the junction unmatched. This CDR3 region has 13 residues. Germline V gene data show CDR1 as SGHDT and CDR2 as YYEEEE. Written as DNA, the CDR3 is TGTGCCAGCAGCGGCTCGGGGGGAGAGACCCAGTACTTC. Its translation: CASSGSGGETQYF.

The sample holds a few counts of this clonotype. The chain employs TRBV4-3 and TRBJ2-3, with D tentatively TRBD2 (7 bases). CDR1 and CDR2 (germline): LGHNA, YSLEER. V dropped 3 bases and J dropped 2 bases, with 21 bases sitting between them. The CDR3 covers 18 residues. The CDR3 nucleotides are TGCGCCAGCAGCCACAAGGGGGGGCTGGTTCGGGACACAGATACGCAGTATTTT. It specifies CASSHKGGLVRDTDTQYF.

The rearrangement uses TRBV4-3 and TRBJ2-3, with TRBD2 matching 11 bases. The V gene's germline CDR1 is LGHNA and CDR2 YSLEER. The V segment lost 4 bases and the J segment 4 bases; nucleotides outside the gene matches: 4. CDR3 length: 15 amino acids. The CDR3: CASSPIAGGADTQYF. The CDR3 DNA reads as TGCGCCAGCAGCCCAATAGCGGGGGGGGCAGATACGCAGTATTTT.

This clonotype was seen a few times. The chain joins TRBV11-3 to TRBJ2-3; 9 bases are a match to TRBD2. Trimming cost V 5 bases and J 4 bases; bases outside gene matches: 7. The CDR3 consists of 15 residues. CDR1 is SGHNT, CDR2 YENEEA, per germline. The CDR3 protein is CASSRGTSYADTQYF. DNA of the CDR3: TGTGCCAGCAGCCGCGGGACTAGCTACGCAGATACGCAGTATTTT.